The 27 T cell receptor beta chains reported below all come from one sample, sequenced in a study of T cells in Graves' hyperthyroidism and ophthalmopathy. There were TCR beta CDR3 regions amplified from RNA transcripts. Using the HTBI primer set, a first-round RT-PCR was run on the TCR CDR3. Using its own MiXCR run on the multiplex PCR reads, TCRdb lists one record per CDR3 protein. The data contain 300,000 to 450,000 distinct CDR3 sequences, about 14% of them seen just once; the ten biggest clones take up 9.5% to 11%. Sequenced material: blood. The receptors derive from a woman aged 55-69 years with Graves' hyperthyroidism.

The chain combines TRBV12-3 or TRBV12-4 with TRBJ1-1, with D possibly TRBD1 on 5 matching bases. The germline V and J ends were trimmed by 7 bases and 1 base, with 10 bases remaining between them. The CDR3 totals 13 residues. Here the CDR3 reads CASIGDRNTEAFF. CDR3 coding DNA: TGTGCCAGCATAGGAGACAGGAACACTGAAGCTTTCTTT.

This clonotype was counted many times. This chain joins TRBV11-2 and TRBJ2-5; D is perhaps TRBD2 (5 bases). V lost 5 bases, J lost 1 base, and 14 bases lay in between. CDR1 is SGHAT, CDR2 FQNNGV, per germline. The CDR3 contains 15 residues. DNA for the CDR3: TGTGCCAGCAGCCTTCACGGGATCCTCCAAGAGACCCAGTACTTC. This gives the protein CASSLHGILQETQYF.

V usage is TRBV28 and J usage is TRBJ1-2; D gene uncertain. Trimming left V 6 bases short and J 7 bases short, with 9 bases between. This CDR3 has 11 residues. From germline, CDR1 is MDHEN and CDR2 SYDVKM. This CDR3 is CASSSAGGYTF. The CDR3 coding sequence is TGTGCCAGCAGCTCCGCGGGTGGCTACACCTTC.

The chain carries TRBV10-3 and TRBJ2-1; 14 bases are shared with TRBD2. CDR3 length equals 19 residues. Germline lookup yields CDR1 ENHRY and CDR2 SYGVKD. Unmatched junction bases numbered 15, after V lost 5 bases and J lost 6 bases. The DNA for the CDR3 is TGTGCCATCAGTAACCGCGGCCTGATGGGACTAGCGGGAGCCAATGAGCAGTTCTTC. Amino acids: CAISNRGLMGLAGANEQFF.

This clonotype has a count of ten or more. The chain links TRBV27 to TRBJ2-7; 7 nucleotides agree with TRBD2. The CDR3 contains 14 residues. With 5 bases clipped from V and 2 bases from J, the junction kept 6 bases outside the gene matches. CDR1 and CDR2 from the germline V gene are MNHEY and SMNVEV (reference sequence). The CDR3 DNA is TGTGCCAGCAGTCGTCGGGGAGGGCCCTACGAGCAGTACTTC. Residues: CASSRRGGPYEQYF.

This clonotype appeared a few times. The chain recombines TRBV18 with TRBJ2-4, with 10 nucleotides matching TRBD1. Germline V gene data show CDR1 as KGHSH and CDR2 as LQKENI. The CDR3 runs to 16 residues. The junction had 8 bases not matched to a gene; V was cut back by 4 bases and J by 5 bases. The DNA of the CDR3 is TGTGCCAGCTCACTTGCCGGGACAGGGGCCGAAAACATTCAGTACTTC. Protein sequence: CASSLAGTGAENIQYF. Full variable domain (remainder filled in from reference TRBV18 and TRBJ2-4): NAGVMQNPRHLVRRRGQEARLRCSPMKGHSHVYWYRQLPEEGLKFMVYLQKENIIDESGMPKERFSAEFPKEGPSILRIQQVVRGDSAAYFCASSLAGTGAENIQYFGAGTRLSVL.

This clonotype occurred many times. The rearrangement uses TRBV2 and TRBJ1-6; possibly TRBD1 for D (5 bases). The V gene lost 0 bases and the J gene lost 8 bases, with 11 bases spanning the gap. CDR3 length: 15 residues. The germline gives CDR1 SNHLY, CDR2 FYNNEI. The CDR3 DNA reads as TGTGCCAGCAGTGAAGCGCCAACAGGTCATTCACCCCTCCACTTT. Translation: CASSEAPTGHSPLHF.

This clonotype has only a few counts. The V and J genes are TRBV12-3 or TRBV12-4 and TRBJ2-1; D remains ambiguous. The V gene lost 4 bases and the J gene lost 3 bases, with 10 bases spanning the gap. This CDR3 spans 14 amino acids. The CDR3: CASSSRPHYNEQFF. In nucleotides, the CDR3 is TGTGCCAGCAGTTCACGCCCCCACTACAATGAGCAGTTCTTC.

This clonotype was counted ten times or more. The chain has TRBV28 and TRBJ1-1; D is possibly TRBD1 (6 bases). Trimming took off 2 bases at V and 0 bases at J, with 16 bases between the two ends. The CDR3 totals 17 residues. Germline V gene lookup returns CDR1 MDHEN and CDR2 SYDVKM. CDR3 region: CASSLGGGGRMNTEAFF. CDR3 in DNA: TGTGCCAGCAGTTTAGGGGGGGGGGGCCGGATGAACACTGAAGCTTTCTTT.

This clonotype was detected a few times. This chain joins TRBV15 and TRBJ2-1, with TRBD1 matching over 9 bases. The CDR3 is made up of 14 amino acids. The V gene end was trimmed by 1 base and the J gene end by 7 bases; junction bases not matched to a gene: 2. Germline CDR1 reads LNHNV; CDR2 reads YYDKDF (reference sequence). The CDR3 here is CATSRGQGENEQFF. The CDR3 coding sequence is TGTGCCACCAGCAGAGGACAGGGGGAGAATGAGCAGTTCTTC.

This clonotype was seen once. The chain combines TRBV10-3 with TRBJ2-2; D perhaps matches TRBD2 (6 bases). The CDR3 contains 15 residues. Germline V gene lookup returns CDR1 ENHRY and CDR2 SYGVKD. Trimming stripped 1 base from V and 6 bases from J, with 12 bases between. The CDR3 DNA reads TGTGCCATCAGTGAGTTTGGAGGGGACCCCGGGGAGCTGTTTTTT. It yields the protein CAISEFGGDPGELFF.

This clonotype was recorded many times. This rearrangement joins TRBV10-3 to TRBJ2-3; the match to TRBD2 covers 12 bases. Germline CDR1 and CDR2: ENHRY and SYGVKD. This CDR3 is 15 amino acids long. V shed 5 bases and J 3 bases; nucleotides not matched to a gene: 3. DNA of the CDR3: TGTGCCATCAGTCGGACTAGCGGGGCAACAGATACGCAGTATTTT. As protein: CAISRTSGATDTQYF.

This clonotype was seen many times. The chain has TRBV30 and TRBJ2-3; possibly TRBD2 for D (5 bases). CDR1 and CDR2 from the germline V gene are GTSNPN and SVGIG (reference sequence). The CDR3 length is 16 residues. V shed 0 bases and J shed 2 bases, with 15 bases lying between them. CDR3 in amino acids: CAWSVGSSQPTDTQYF. The CDR3 DNA reads TGTGCCTGGAGTGTAGGGAGCTCTCAACCCACAGATACGCAGTATTTT.

This clonotype was counted many times. This chain joins TRBV5-1 and TRBJ2-7; D is unclear. Trimming removed 4 bases at V and 3 bases at J, with 14 bases between. Germline V gives CDR1 SGHRS, CDR2 YFSETQ. The CDR3 length is 14 residues. CDR3 DNA sequence: TGCGCCAGCAGCCCCGGTCCAGTGGACTACGAGCAGTACTTC. It specifies CASSPGPVDYEQYF. The variable domain in full, completed from reference TRBV5-1 and TRBJ2-7, reads KAGVTQTPRYLIKTRGQQVTLSCSPISGHRSVSWYQQTPGQGLQFLFEYFSETQRNKGNFPGRFSGRQFSNSRSEMNVSTLELGDSALYLCASSPGPVDYEQYFGPGTRLTVT.

This clonotype was seen many times. The rearrangement uses TRBV12-3 or TRBV12-4 and TRBJ2-1; no firm D call. There are 12 residues in the CDR3. Trimming removed 5 bases from V and 3 bases from J, with 5 bases in between. CDR3 nucleotide sequence: TGTGCCAGCAGTATCGACTACAATGAGCAGTTCTTC. It encodes CASSIDYNEQFF.

This clonotype was seen at least ten times. V and J are TRBV7-9 and TRBJ2-3; perhaps TRBD2 as D (6 bases). Trimming left V 2 bases short and J 7 bases short, with 19 bases between. Germline lookup yields CDR1 SEHNR and CDR2 FQNEAQ (reference sequence). The CDR3 loop spans 16 amino acids. Here the CDR3 reads CASSLPKLAGFNTQYF. CDR3 nucleotide sequence: TGTGCCAGCAGCTTACCGAAGTTGGCGGGGTTCAATACGCAGTATTTT.

V is TRBV19 and J is TRBJ1-3; unclear D gene. The CDR3 covers 14 residues. Germline CDR1 reads LNHDA; CDR2 reads SQIVND (reference sequence). Trimming stripped 3 bases from V and 0 bases from J, with 6 bases between. DNA for the CDR3: TGTGCCAGTAGTATTCGGAGCTCTGGAAACACCATATATTTT. Amino acid sequence: CASSIRSSGNTIYF.

The sample holds many counts of this clonotype. This chain connects TRBV11-3 to TRBJ2-1; 11 bases agree with TRBD2. J lost 4 bases, V lost 0 bases, and 5 bases had no gene match. The CDR3 is 17 residues long. Germline CDR1 is SGHNT and CDR2 is YENEEA. The CDR3 is CASSLDLAGGEYNEQFF. CDR3 nucleotides: TGTGCCAGCAGCTTAGATTTAGCGGGAGGGGAATACAATGAGCAGTTCTTC.

This clonotype was detected ten times or more. V and J are TRBV11-2 and TRBJ2-7; 10 bases fit TRBD1. The CDR3 spans 15 residues. The V gene end was trimmed by 1 base and the J gene end by 2 bases; junction bases not matched to a gene: 2. Germline CDR1 is SGHAT and CDR2 is FQNNGV. CDR3 region: CASSLATGGTYEQYF. The CDR3 DNA sequence: TGTGCCAGCAGCTTAGCGACAGGGGGCACCTACGAGCAGTACTTC.

There are many counts of this clonotype. The chain has TRBV6-2 or TRBV6-3 and TRBJ1-2; 7 nucleotides line up with TRBD1. The J segment lost 4 bases and the V segment lost 4 bases, leaving 6 bases of the junction unmatched. Germline assignment: CDR1 MNHEY and CDR2 SVGEGT. The CDR3 is 14 residues long. CDR3 residues: CASSSRTGTYGYTF. CDR3 DNA: TGTGCCAGCAGTTCCCGGACAGGAACCTATGGCTACACCTTC.

This clonotype turned up a few times. The chain has TRBV5-4 and TRBJ1-4; unclear D gene. Germline assignment: CDR1 SGHNT and CDR2 YYREEE (reference sequence). V was clipped by 1 base and J by 7 bases, with 11 bases between them. The CDR3 is 14 amino acids. The CDR3 DNA reads as TGTGCCAGCAGCTTGAAACAATTGGGTGAAAAACTGTTTTTT. Residues: CASSLKQLGEKLFF.

The CDR3 sequence: CATSREGGTINEQFF. DNA for the CDR3: TGTGCCACCAGCAGAGAAGGCGGGACCATCAATGAGCAGTTCTTC. The chain uses TRBV15 and TRBJ2-1; TRBD2 is a possible D gene (6 bases). The V gene lost 0 bases and the J gene lost 6 bases, with 12 bases spanning the gap. The CDR3 loop spans 15 amino acids. Looked up from germline, CDR1 is LNHNV and CDR2 is YYDKDF (reference sequence).

In its sample, this clonotype was seen many times. The chain recombines TRBV27 with TRBJ2-7, with 10 bases fitting TRBD2. Germline lookup yields CDR1 MNHEY and CDR2 SMNVEV (reference sequence). The CDR3 runs to 14 residues. V gave up 3 bases and J gave up 3 bases; unmatched junction bases: 2. The CDR3 is CASSLTSGHYEQYF. For the CDR3, the DNA is TGTGCCAGCAGTTTGACTAGCGGGCACTACGAGCAGTACTTC.

This clonotype appeared many times. The V call is TRBV12-3 or TRBV12-4, the J call TRBJ2-7, with 7 bases fitting TRBD1. V was pared by 5 bases and J by 7 bases, with 14 bases of the junction left unmatched. The CDR3 has 15 residues. The chain's CDR3 is CASSPGTVPWGEQYF. Here the CDR3 DNA reads TGTGCCAGCAGTCCTGGGACAGTCCCCTGGGGGGAGCAGTACTTC.

Ten or more counts support this clonotype. The chain links TRBV29-1 to TRBJ1-2; the D is unclear. Trimming removed 6 bases from V and 6 bases from J, with 14 bases in between. The CDR3 runs 12 residues. Germline V gene data show CDR1 as SQVTM and CDR2 as ANQGSEA. CDR3 sequence reads: CSVAGLDDGYTF. The CDR3 DNA reads TGCAGCGTCGCAGGCCTCGACGATGGCTACACCTTC.

This clonotype was seen many times. This chain joins TRBV7-8 and TRBJ2-1, with 11 positions matching TRBD2. The junction had 7 bases not matched to a gene; V was cut back by 0 bases and J by 0 bases. This CDR3 contains 19 residues. Germline CDR1 and CDR2: SGHVS and FQNEAQ. CDR3 loop: CASSLASGRAFRSYNEQFF. The CDR3 nucleotides read TGTGCCAGCAGCTTAGCTAGCGGGAGGGCGTTCCGCTCCTACAATGAGCAGTTCTTC.

This clonotype was detected many times. CDR3 coding DNA: TGTGCCAGCAGCGTGACAGAGAACACTGAAGCTTTCTTT. This sequence encodes CASSVTENTEAFF. The chain uses TRBV11-2 and TRBJ1-1, with a weak D call TRBD1 (5 bases). This CDR3 contains 13 residues. The V end lost 5 bases, the J end lost 1 base, and 8 bases lay between the germline ends. Germline lookup yields CDR1 SGHAT and CDR2 FQNNGV.